This T cell receptor (beta chain) was identified during a study of beta chain features in type 1 diabetes. Study-level findings and limits: Patients with type 1 diabetes carried fewer insertions and had more deletions at their VDJ junctions. Moderate but significant shortening of TCRB CDR3s was recorded in all four CD4+ subsets from Type 1 diabetes patients.

Purity exceeding 95% was reached by all sorted populations. Isolated RNA was reverse transcribed in full, so expressed TCRB transcripts were sequenced. Naive, central memory and regulatory T cell samples yielded a few million reads on average. The table came from immunoSEQ multiplex PCR; TCRdb's copy has only in-frame clones and leaves some out. The sample lists a few hundred thousand clones, more than 12% seen once, with about 0.02% in the top ten. Concerning this clone itself: Its antigen remains unidentified.

The CDR3 covers 13 residues. V was pared by 6 bases and J by 7 bases, with 7 bases of the junction left unmatched. The germline V gene encodes CDR1 LNHDA and CDR2 SQIVND (reference sequence). The sample consisted of naive CD4+ T cells from blood. V gene TRBV19 combines with J gene TRBJ2-3; 7 positions agree with TRBD1. The sequence came from a woman between 18 and 30 years old in good health. The CDR3 is CASRGTAANTQYF. The CDR3 coding sequence is TGTGCCAGTAGAGGGACAGCGGCCAATACGCAGTATTTT.